What follows is one T cell receptor beta chain and its context. As yet, its antigen is unknown. The sample is drawn from a study of shared clonotypes between healthy human individuals. Study results and limitations: Among non-shared clonotypes, generation probabilities were lower than among those shared by all four donors.

Some clones are missing from TCRdb's copy, which holds only in-frame ones; the method was immunoSEQ multiplex PCR. The sample records about 690,000 clones, about 90% being singletons. The CDR3 is made up of 19 amino acids. V shed 7 bases and J 3 bases; nucleotides not matched to a gene: 18. CDR1 and CDR2 from the germline V gene are SGDLS and YYNGEE. The V gene is TRBV9, the J gene TRBJ2-2; TRBD2 matches at 10 bases. The TCR was taken from a man aged 18 to 29 in good health. Some clones in this sample may be carry-over from other donors' samples. Material: memory CD8+ T cells from PBMCs. This sample's subset: CD45RO+ cells pooled with CCR7-negative TemRA cells. The CDR3 coding sequence is TGTGCCAGCGCCCGATCTTACCAGCGGGAGGGCCGGGACACCGGGGAGCTGTTTTTT. It translates to CASARSYQREGRDTGELFF.